This T cell receptor (beta chain) was identified in a study of naive and memory T cell subsets. RNA was extracted from under 3 ml of whole blood of healthy adults. The library had UMIs added by 3' ligation of an oligonucleotide to TCR cDNA. For blood and skin samples, reverse transcription used TCR alpha and beta constant primers. TCRdb reprocessed the 5' RACE reads with MiXCR, giving one entry per CDR3 protein. Here the sample spans some 22,000 distinct CDR3 sequences, 4% to 5% being singletons. This clonotype showed up many times. The receptor was derived from a male donor in good health.

The CDR3 loop is CASSPDRGELFEKLFF. The CDR3 bases are TGTGCCAGCTCACCCGACAGGGGAGAGTTGTTTGAAAAACTGTTTTTT. The genes are TRBV18 and TRBJ1-4; 8 nucleotides agree with TRBD1. Per the germline V gene, CDR1 is KGHSH and CDR2 is LQKENI. J was trimmed by 7 bases and V by 3 bases; bases with no gene match: 10. The CDR3 length is 16 residues.